These 18 T cell receptor beta chains came from one sample sequenced in a study of shared clonotypes between healthy human individuals. The assay was immunoSEQ multiplex PCR, and TCRdb's table has in-frame clones only and misses some. The data contain approximately 82,000 clones, 50% to 70% of them seen just once; the ten biggest clones take up 51%. Source material: memory CD8+ T cells sorted from blood. Subset in this sample: CD45RO+ cells pooled with CCR7-negative TemRA cells. Receptors originate from a man aged 25-45 years in good health.

The chain couples TRBV6-1 to TRBJ2-3; D gene uncertain. Trimming left V 0 bases short and J 0 bases short, with 10 bases between. CDR3 length: 16 residues. The germline V gene encodes CDR1 MNHNS and CDR2 SASEGT. CDR3 residues: CASSEATEYSTDTQYF. DNA for the CDR3: TGTGCCAGCAGTGAAGCAACCGAATATAGCACAGATACGCAGTATTTT.

This clone has a handful of counts. The chain combines TRBV25-1 with TRBJ1-1; D is unclear. CDR1 is MGHDK and CDR2 is SYGVNS in the germline V gene. CDR3 length: 12 amino acids. V shed 3 bases and J shed 5 bases, with 7 bases lying between them. CDR3: CASSDQKTEAFF. The DNA for the CDR3 is TGTGCCAGCAGTGACCAAAAAACTGAAGCTTTCTTT.

V usage is TRBV19 and J usage is TRBJ1-1; D perhaps matches TRBD1 (5 bases). The V gene lost 6 bases and the J gene lost 5 bases, with 10 bases spanning the gap. This CDR3 has 12 amino acids. Per germline, CDR1 LNHDA and CDR2 SQIVND (reference sequence). CDR3 residues: CASSRGVTEAFF. In DNA, the CDR3 is TGTGCCAGTAGCCGGGGCGTAACTGAAGCTTTCTTT.

V and J are TRBV27 and TRBJ2-3; 7 positions match TRBD2. J gave up 3 bases and V 5 bases, and 14 bases lay outside the gene matches. The V gene's germline CDR1 is MNHEY and CDR2 SMNVEV (reference sequence). The CDR3 is made up of 17 amino acids. The CDR3 DNA reads as TGTGCCAGCAGTAGAACCCTGGCCCCTAGCGGTACAGATACGCAGTATTTT. Its protein is CASSRTLAPSGTDTQYF.

Notes on this clone: Other DNA sequences from this sample encode an identical CDR3 as well. This chain uses TRBV5-1 with TRBJ2-2; a weak D match, TRBD2 (6 bases). Germline V gives CDR1 SGHRS, CDR2 YFSETQ. CDR3 size: 13 residues. Trimming shortened V by 4 bases and J by 6 bases, and 10 bases separated the two germline ends. CDR3 residues: CASSAGGAGELFF. CDR3 in DNA: TGCGCCAGCAGCGCCGGAGGGGCCGGGGAGCTGTTTTTT.

This clone appeared many times. The rearrangement joins TRBV25-1 to TRBJ2-1, with D possibly being TRBD2 (5 bases). The CDR3 is made up of 16 amino acids. The V and J ends lost 5 bases and 6 bases respectively, with 20 bases between them. The germline V gene encodes CDR1 MGHDK and CDR2 SYGVNS. CDR3 protein: CASSPKRDYVVNEQFF. For the CDR3, the DNA is TGTGCCAGCAGTCCGAAACGGGATTACGTGGTCAATGAGCAGTTCTTC.

This clone was picked up many times. This chain joins TRBV6-4 and TRBJ2-1, with D uncertain. CDR1 is MRHNA and CDR2 is SNTAGT in the germline V gene. The length of the CDR3 is 13 residues. Between the trimmed V and J ends, which lost 3 bases and 5 bases, there was a span of 8 bases. The CDR3 coding sequence is TGTGCCAGCAGTGAGCAGCTACACAATGAGCAGTTCTTC. Encoded protein: CASSEQLHNEQFF.

V gene TRBV7-9 combines with J gene TRBJ2-1, with TRBD2 identical over 7 bases. After removal of 8 bases from V and 6 bases from J, the junction contained 10 bases not matched to a gene. Germline V gives CDR1 SEHNR, CDR2 FQNEAQ (reference sequence). The CDR3 is 14 amino acids. In nucleotides, the CDR3 is TGTGCCAGCCGCGGGGCGGGAGCCTTCAATGAGCAGTTCTTC. Its translation is CASRGAGAFNEQFF.

The genes are TRBV11-2 and TRBJ2-2, with 9 nucleotides matching TRBD2. Germline V gene data show CDR1 as SGHAT and CDR2 as FQNNGV. The CDR3 totals 17 residues. With 2 bases clipped from V and 4 bases from J, the junction kept 8 bases outside the gene matches. The CDR3 region is CASSLIPGLASTGELFF. CDR3 sequence (DNA): TGTGCCAGCAGCTTAATTCCGGGACTAGCTTCCACCGGGGAGCTGTTTTTT.

The chain uses TRBV15 and TRBJ2-2; D is undetermined. Germline loops: CDR1 LNHNV, CDR2 YYDKDF (reference sequence). With 5 bases removed from V and 4 bases from J, the gap between germline ends came to 11 bases. CDR3 length: 14 residues. The CDR3 loop reads CATSGGSPTGELFF. The CDR3 DNA reads TGTGCCACCAGCGGCGGCTCACCCACCGGGGAGCTGTTTTTT.

The count of this clone is one. Sequence at one end of the junction differs from germline and may be a read error. The rearrangement uses TRBV7-9 and TRBJ2-7; weak D call: TRBD2 (5 bases). CDR3 length equals 12 residues. CDR1 and CDR2 from the germline V gene are SEHNR and FQNEAQ (reference sequence). The CDR3 is CASSLLRGSLNF. CDR3 in DNA: TGTGCCAGCAGCTTACTACGAGGGTCCCTCAACTTC.

The J gene is TRBJ2-1, the V gene TRBV25-1; 14 bases are shared with TRBD2. The J segment lost 5 bases and the V segment lost 4 bases, leaving 7 bases of the junction unmatched. The length of the CDR3 is 17 residues. CDR1 MGHDK and CDR2 SYGVNS come from the germline V gene. CDR3 in DNA: TGTGCCAGCAGTGGACGGGGGACTAGCGGGAGAGACAATGAGCAGTTCTTC. Amino acids: CASSGRGTSGRDNEQFF. Full variable domain (missing parts from reference TRBV25-1 and TRBJ2-1): EADIYQTPRYLVIGTGKKITLECSQTMGHDKMYWYQQDPGMELHLIHYSYGVNSTEKGDLSSESTVSRIRTEHFPLTLESARPSHTSQYLCASSGRGTSGRDNEQFFGPGTRLTVL.

The chain uses TRBV9 and TRBJ2-3; 7 bases match TRBD2. The CDR3 is 15 amino acids. J lost 0 bases, V lost 4 bases, and 5 bases had no gene match. CDR1 SGDLS and CDR2 YYNGEE come from the germline V gene. CDR3 amino acids: CASSPPGGSTDTQYF. In nucleotides, the CDR3 is TGTGCCAGCAGCCCTCCCGGGGGGAGCACAGATACGCAGTATTTT.

The chain employs TRBV2 and TRBJ1-1, with TRBD1 as a possible D gene (6 bases). Germline CDR1 is SNHLY and CDR2 is FYNNEI. There are 12 residues in the CDR3. V lost 8 bases, J lost 8 bases, and 15 bases lay in between. The CDR3: CASQRGRTEAFF. The CDR3 DNA reads TGTGCCAGCCAACGGGGGCGGACGGAAGCTTTCTTT.

In its sample, this clone was seen many times. The rearrangement joins TRBV5-5 to TRBJ2-1, with D maybe TRBD1 (5 bases). In germline, CDR1 is SGHKS, CDR2 YYEKEE (reference sequence). V shed 0 bases and J shed 9 bases, with 10 bases lying between them. The CDR3 spans 13 residues. The CDR3 DNA is TGTGCCAGCAGCTTGGGGCAGGGTGGTGAGCAGTTCTTC. Its protein is CASSLGQGGEQFF.

In the case of this clone: Other DNA sequences in the same sample also yield this CDR3. The chain links TRBV4-1 to TRBJ2-3; 10 bases map to TRBD2. This CDR3 region has 15 residues. Germline V gives CDR1 MGHRA, CDR2 YSYEKL. The V and J ends lost 4 bases and 1 base, in that order; junction bases with no gene match: 2. The CDR3 here is CASSLSGRGTDTQYF. The CDR3 DNA reads TGCGCCAGCAGCCTAAGCGGGAGGGGCACAGATACGCAGTATTTT.

This clone has just a few counts. The genes are TRBV7-2 and TRBJ2-1; TRBD2 matches at 10 bases. Germline assignment: CDR1 SGHTA and CDR2 FQGNSA. There are 15 residues in the CDR3. V gave up 5 bases and J gave up 5 bases; unmatched junction bases: 6. CDR3 sequence: CASSEGLAVNNEQFF. In DNA, the CDR3 is TGTGCCAGCAGCGAAGGACTAGCGGTCAACAATGAGCAGTTCTTC.

The chain links TRBV6-4 to TRBJ2-1; weak D call: TRBD2 (6 bases). The CDR3 consists of 15 residues. CDR1 and CDR2 from the germline V gene are MRHNA and SNTAGT. Trimming pared 4 bases from V and 11 bases from J, leaving 21 bases between. The CDR3 coding sequence is TGTGCCAGCAGTGCGGATGGCGGGACTTTGACTCAGCAGTTCTTC. Translation gives CASSADGGTLTQQFF.